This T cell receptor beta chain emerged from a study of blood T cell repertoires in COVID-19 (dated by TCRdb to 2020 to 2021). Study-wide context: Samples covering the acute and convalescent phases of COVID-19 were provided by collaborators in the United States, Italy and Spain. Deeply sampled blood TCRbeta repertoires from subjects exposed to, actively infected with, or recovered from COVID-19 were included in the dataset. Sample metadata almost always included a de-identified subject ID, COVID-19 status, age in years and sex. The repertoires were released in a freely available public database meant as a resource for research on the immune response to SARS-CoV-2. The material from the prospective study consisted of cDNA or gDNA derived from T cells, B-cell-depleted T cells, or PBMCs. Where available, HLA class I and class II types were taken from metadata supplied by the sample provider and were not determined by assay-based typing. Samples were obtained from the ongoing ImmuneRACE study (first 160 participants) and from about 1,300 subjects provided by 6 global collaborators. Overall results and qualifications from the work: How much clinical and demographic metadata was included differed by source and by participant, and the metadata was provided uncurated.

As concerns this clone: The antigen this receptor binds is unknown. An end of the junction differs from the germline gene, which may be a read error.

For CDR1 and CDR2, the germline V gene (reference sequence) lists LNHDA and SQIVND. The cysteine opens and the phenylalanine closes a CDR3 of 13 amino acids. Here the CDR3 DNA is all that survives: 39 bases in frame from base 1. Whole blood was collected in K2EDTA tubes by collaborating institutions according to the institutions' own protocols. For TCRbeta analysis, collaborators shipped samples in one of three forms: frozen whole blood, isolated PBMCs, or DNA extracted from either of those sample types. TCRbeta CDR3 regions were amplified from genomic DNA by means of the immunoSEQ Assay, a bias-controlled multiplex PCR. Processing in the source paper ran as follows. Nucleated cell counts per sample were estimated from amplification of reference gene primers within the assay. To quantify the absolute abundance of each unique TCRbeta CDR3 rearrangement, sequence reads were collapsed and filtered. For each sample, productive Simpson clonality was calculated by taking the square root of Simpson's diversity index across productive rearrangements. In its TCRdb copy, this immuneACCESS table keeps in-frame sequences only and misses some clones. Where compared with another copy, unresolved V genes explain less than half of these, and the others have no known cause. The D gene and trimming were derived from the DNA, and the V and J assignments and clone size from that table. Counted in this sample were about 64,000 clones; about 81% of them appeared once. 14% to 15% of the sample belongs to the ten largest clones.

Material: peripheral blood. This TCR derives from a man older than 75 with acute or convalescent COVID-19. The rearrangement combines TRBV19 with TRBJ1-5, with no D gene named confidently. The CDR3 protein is CASGISWAKPQHF. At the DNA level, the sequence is TGTGCCAGTGGTATCAGTTGGGCCAAGCCCCAGCATTTT.